This TCR beta chain was recorded in a study of T-cell reconstitution after alpha-beta-depleted transplantation in children (dated by TCRdb to between 2015 and 2016). About the full investigation: T-cell immune reconstitution after TCRalphabeta/CD19-depleted allogeneic hematopoietic cell transplantation in children was quantitatively tracked in the study by means of TCR repertoire profiling.

Relative to germline, V is missing 4 bases and J is missing 0 bases, with 5 bases of the junction outside any gene match. The CDR3 holds 15 amino acids from the cysteine to the phenylalanine. The DNA shown is the 45-base CDR3, in frame from base 1. Based on the germline V gene, the CDR1 and CDR2 sequences are MNHEY and SVGAGI. Per the publication, the treatment or condition label means: allogeneic hematopoietic cell transplantation with graft depleted of TCRalphabeta T cells and CD19 B cells. The transplant recipients were children given TCRalphabeta/CD19-depleted allogeneic hematopoietic cell grafts. Overall results and qualifications from the work: About two months after transplant, the apparently early recovery of alphabetaT-cell counts reportedly depended on just several hundred clones that had expanded rapidly and came from non-depleted graft cells. The high TCRbeta diversity at day 60 in some patients was ascribed to recipient T cells and intrathymic progenitors that had survived conditioning. The frequencies of hyperexpanded clones fell over the following months, and after one year, T-cell counts and TCRbeta diversity were mostly attributed to newly produced T cells.

Regarding this clonotype: This receptor's antigen is unknown. No clone much larger than this one lies a single base away; base qualities are absent.

The library was prepared using PCR. This sample was sequenced with an Illumina HiSeq 2500. TCR library preparation used molecular barcoding, with unique molecular identifiers applied to normalize quantification of the TCRbeta repertoire. In-frame beta chains were kept once TCRdb had trimmed the public reads at Q25 with fastp and called clones with MiXCR. Under each unique CDR3 protein, matching rows form one entry showing the most common genes and DNA. In all, the sample holds a few hundred thousand distinct CDR3 sequences, and over 20% of those were seen once. The ten largest account for approximately 33% of the sample.

The clonotype was recovered from a boy in the first two years of life with Wiskott-Aldrich syndrome, due to receive a stem cell transplant. The sample consisted of PBMCs, taken before TCRalphabeta/CD19-depleted stem cell transplant. The sequence is built from TRBV6-5 and TRBJ2-7, with TRBD2 identical over 8 junction bases. In nucleotide form, the sequence is TGTGCCAGCAGTTCCGCGGGACTAGACTCCTACGAGCAGTACTTC. The encoded protein is CASSSAGLDSYEQYF.